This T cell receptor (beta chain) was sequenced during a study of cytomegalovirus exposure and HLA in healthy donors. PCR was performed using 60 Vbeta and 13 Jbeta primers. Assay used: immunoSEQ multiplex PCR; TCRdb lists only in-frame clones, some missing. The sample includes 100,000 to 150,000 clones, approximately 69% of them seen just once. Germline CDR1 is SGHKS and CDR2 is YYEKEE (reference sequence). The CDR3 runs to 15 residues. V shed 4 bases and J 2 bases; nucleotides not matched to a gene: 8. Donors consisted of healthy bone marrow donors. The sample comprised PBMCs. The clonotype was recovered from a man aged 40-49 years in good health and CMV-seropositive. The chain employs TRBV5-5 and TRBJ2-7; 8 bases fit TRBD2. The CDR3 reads CASSVAGLHAYEQYF. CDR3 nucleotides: TGTGCCAGCAGCGTAGCGGGACTACACGCCTACGAGCAGTACTTC.